This T cell receptor (beta chain) was captured in a study of technical replicates of blood from a few donors (dated by TCRdb to about 2017). The CDR3 runs 14 amino acids, cysteine and phenylalanine included. The read is trimmed to its CDR3 DNA, 42 bases read in frame from base 1. The germline V gene encodes CDR1 SGHAT and CDR2 FQNNGV. V is clipped by 5 bases and J by 4 bases, and the sequence between their germline boundaries is 13 bases long. This clone was picked up one time. Its antigen remains unidentified. The record has no base qualities; no much larger clone is one base away. Libraries came from the immunoSEQ multiplex PCR assay. Drawn from immuneACCESS, this table holds only the in-frame rearrangements with V and J called that TCRdb kept. Clones are partly lost; checked studies trace under half to an unresolved V gene and leave the rest unexplained. For this sample there are 40,000 to 55,000 clones; 90% to 97% appear just once. The ten top clones hold roughly 0.36% of the sample.

The origin of this receptor is a human donor in good health. The specimen was T cells isolated from PBMCs. The chain is encoded by TRBV11-2 joined to TRBJ2-3; tentative D gene TRBD2, with 7 bases matching. The sequence in DNA is TGTGCCAGCAGCGTAGGGGGGGATGCAGATACGCAGTATTTT. Its translation is CASSVGGDADTQYF. The reference TRBV11-2 and TRBJ2-3 proteins fill in what lies around the CDR3, so the full variable domain reads EAGVAQSPRYKIIEKRQSVAFWCNPISGHATLYWYQQILGQGPKLLIQFQNNGVVDDSQLPKDRFSAERLKGVDSTLKIQPAKLEDSAVYLCASSVGGDADTQYFGPGTRLTVL.